This T cell receptor (beta chain) is drawn from a study of T cell clonality in common variable immunodeficiency. Overall study results and limits: CVID subjects showed higher TCRbeta clonality than healthy controls. Compared with controls, CVID subjects had fewer shared TCRbeta clones. Fewer deletions and N-nucleotide insertions were reportedly seen in common variable immunodeficiency TCR beta sequences.

The method was immunoSEQ multiplex PCR; TCRdb's version includes in-frame clones alone and lacks a portion of them. The table lists more than 13,000 clones, with no singletons. There are 14 residues in the CDR3. J was trimmed by 3 bases and V by 3 bases; bases with no gene match: 3. The germline gives CDR1 MNHNS, CDR2 SASEGT. Donors gave 5 to 8 ml heparinized peripheral whole blood. As regards this clone: The antigen is undetermined. The sequenced fragment ends 3 residues before the CDR3 boundary, so the rest is inferred from the germline J gene.

The V and J genes are TRBV6-1 and TRBJ1-2; 8 nucleotides match TRBD1. The specimen sequenced was peripheral blood mononuclear cells. This sequence originates from a human donor with common variable immunodeficiency. CDR3 sequence reads: CASSDRGPYYGYTF. Partial CDR3 DNA: TGTGCCAGCAGTGACAGGGGGCCCTACTATGGC.